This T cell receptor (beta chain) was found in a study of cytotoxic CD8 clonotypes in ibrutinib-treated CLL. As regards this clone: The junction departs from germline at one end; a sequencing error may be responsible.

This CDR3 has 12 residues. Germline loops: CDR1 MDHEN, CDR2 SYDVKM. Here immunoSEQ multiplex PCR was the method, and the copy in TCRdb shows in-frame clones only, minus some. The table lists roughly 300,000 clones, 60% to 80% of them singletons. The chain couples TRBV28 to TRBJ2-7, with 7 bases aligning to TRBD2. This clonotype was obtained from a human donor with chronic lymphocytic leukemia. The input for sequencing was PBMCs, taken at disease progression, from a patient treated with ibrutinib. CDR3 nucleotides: TGTGCCAGCAGTTTCGGGGGGAGAGGGTGCTTCTTC. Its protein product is CASSFGGRGCFF.